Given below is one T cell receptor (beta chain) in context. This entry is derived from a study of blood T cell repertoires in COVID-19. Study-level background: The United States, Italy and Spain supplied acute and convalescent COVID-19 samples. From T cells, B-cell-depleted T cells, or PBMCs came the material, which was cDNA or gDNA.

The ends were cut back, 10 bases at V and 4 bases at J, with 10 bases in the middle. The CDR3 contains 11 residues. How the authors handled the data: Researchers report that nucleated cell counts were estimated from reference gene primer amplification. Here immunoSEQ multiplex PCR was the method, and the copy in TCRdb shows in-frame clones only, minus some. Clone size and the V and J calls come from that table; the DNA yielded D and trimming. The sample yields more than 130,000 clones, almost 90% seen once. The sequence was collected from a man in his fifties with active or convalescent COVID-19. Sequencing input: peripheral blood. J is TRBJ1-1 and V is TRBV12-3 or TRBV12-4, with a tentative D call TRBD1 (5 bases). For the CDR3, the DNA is TGTGCCACCCGAAGGGGCACTGAAGCTTTCTTT. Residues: CATRRGTEAFF.